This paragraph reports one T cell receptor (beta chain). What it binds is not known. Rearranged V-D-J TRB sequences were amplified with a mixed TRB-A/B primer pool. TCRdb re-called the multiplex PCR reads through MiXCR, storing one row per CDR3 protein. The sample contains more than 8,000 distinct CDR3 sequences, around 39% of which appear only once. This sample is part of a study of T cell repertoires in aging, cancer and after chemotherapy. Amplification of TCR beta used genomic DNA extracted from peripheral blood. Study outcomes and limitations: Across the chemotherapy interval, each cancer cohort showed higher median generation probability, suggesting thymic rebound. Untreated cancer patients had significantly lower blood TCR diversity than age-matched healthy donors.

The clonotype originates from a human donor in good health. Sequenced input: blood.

Written as DNA, the CDR3 is TGCAGCGTAAGAACGTCGTTGGGGGGTAGAAATCAGCCCCAGCATTTT. Encoded protein: CSVRTSLGGRNQPQHF. The chain couples TRBV29-1 to TRBJ1-5, with D perhaps TRBD1 (5 bases). Per germline, CDR1 SQVTM and CDR2 ANQGSEA. V was shortened by 6 bases and J by 4 bases, with 22 bases between the two germline ends. The CDR3 contains 16 residues.